The 16 T cell receptor beta chains listed next were all sequenced from one sample in a study of T cells in Graves' hyperthyroidism and ophthalmopathy. Amplified regions were TCR beta CDR3 sequences from RNA transcripts. The TCR CDR3 first-round RT-PCR relied on the HTBI primer set. A single record per CDR3 protein comes from TCRdb applying MiXCR to the multiplex PCR reads. The sample records some 600,000 distinct CDR3 sequences, roughly 14% being singletons. The sequencing input was blood. The receptors were gathered from a woman aged 25 to 39 with Graves' hyperthyroidism that later progressed to Graves' ophthalmopathy.

This chain joins TRBV7-2 and TRBJ2-7; 8 bases line up with TRBD2. The CDR3 contains 14 residues. Trimming cost V 5 bases and J 3 bases; bases outside gene matches: 6. The V gene's germline CDR1 is SGHTA and CDR2 FQGNSA. CDR3 in amino acids: CASSPGLGFYEQYF. CDR3 nucleotide sequence: TGTGCCAGCAGCCCGGGACTAGGTTTCTACGAGCAGTACTTC.

Many counts were recorded for this clonotype. The chain has TRBV28 and TRBJ1-2; D uncertain. The length of the CDR3 is 12 residues. Trimming left V 8 bases short and J 5 bases short, with 12 bases between. Germline CDR1 is MDHEN and CDR2 is SYDVKM. The CDR3 nucleotides are TGTGCCAGCGCGAAGGGCGGTTATGGCTACACCTTC. Its protein product is CASAKGGYGYTF.

This clonotype was counted many times. The chain carries TRBV3-1 and TRBJ1-3; TRBD1 might be the D (6 bases). V gave up 5 bases and J gave up 1 base, with 12 bases separating them. CDR3 size: 15 residues. CDR1 and CDR2 (germline): LGHDT, YNNKEL (reference sequence). The CDR3 here is CASSAQGSSGNTIYF. The CDR3 nucleotides read TGTGCCAGCAGCGCACAGGGCTCTTCTGGAAACACCATATATTTT.

This clonotype came up many times. The chain uses TRBV7-8 and TRBJ1-1; D remains unclear. Germline CDR1 SGHVS, CDR2 FQNEAQ. Between the trimmed V and J ends, which lost 6 bases and 1 base, there was a span of 15 bases. The CDR3 extends over 15 amino acids. CDR3 in amino acids: CASRPKRVENTEAFF. The CDR3 nucleotides are TGTGCCAGCAGGCCGAAGCGGGTTGAGAACACTGAAGCTTTCTTT.

This clonotype has only a few counts. V is TRBV4-1 and J is TRBJ2-3, with D maybe TRBD2 (6 bases). The germline V gene has CDR1 MGHRA and CDR2 YSYEKL. The CDR3 sequence is 20 residues long. The germline V and J ends were trimmed by 4 bases and 4 bases, with 30 bases remaining between them. CDR3 sequence reads: CASSRAAGEEGPWSADTQYF. CDR3 in DNA: TGCGCCAGCAGCCGGGCCGCTGGAGAGGAGGGCCCATGGTCAGCAGATACGCAGTATTTT.

This clonotype turned up a few times. V usage is TRBV29-1 and J usage is TRBJ2-7, with 7 bases aligning to TRBD2. CDR1 is SQVTM, CDR2 ANQGSEA, per germline. There are 13 residues in the CDR3. The V gene end was trimmed by 4 bases and the J gene end by 2 bases; junction bases not matched to a gene: 5. The CDR3 coding sequence is TGCAGCGTTGGCGGGGGAAGCCCCTACGAGCAGTACTTC. Encoded protein: CSVGGGSPYEQYF.

This clonotype was observed many times. This CDR3 reads CASVGDSNQPQHF. CDR3 DNA: TGTGCCAGCGTGGGGGATAGCAATCAGCCCCAGCATTTT. The chain has TRBV6-1 and TRBJ1-5, with D possibly matching TRBD1 (5 bases). The CDR3 runs to 13 residues. Between the trimmed V and J ends, which lost 8 bases and 0 bases, there was a span of 8 bases. Germline CDR1 MNHNS, CDR2 SASEGT.

This clonotype was observed many times. The rearrangement joins TRBV6-1 to TRBJ2-7, with D hard to call. V lost 6 bases, J lost 4 bases, and 13 bases lay in between. The CDR3 runs to 13 residues. Germline V gives CDR1 MNHNS, CDR2 SASEGT. The CDR3 DNA follows: TGTGCCAGCAGCTCAAGACACCCTTACGAGCAGTACTTC. Translation gives CASSSRHPYEQYF.

This clonotype was seen a few times. The rearrangement uses TRBV29-1 and TRBJ2-2; D gene ambiguous. Germline CDR1 is SQVTM and CDR2 is ANQGSEA. The CDR3 totals 13 residues. Trimming removed 0 bases from V and 0 bases from J, with 2 bases in between. This chain's CDR3 is CSVEDPNTGELFF. CDR3 DNA sequence: TGCAGCGTTGAAGACCCGAACACCGGGGAGCTGTTTTTT.

This chain connects TRBV28 to TRBJ2-3, with D possibly TRBD1 on 6 matching bases. The germline gives CDR1 MDHEN, CDR2 SYDVKM. V lost 6 bases and J 4 bases, leaving 17 bases between the germline ends. This CDR3 is 15 amino acids long. CDR3 coding DNA: TGTGCCAGCAGCCAGCAGGGGTCCATTCCAGATACGCAGTATTTT. The encoded protein is CASSQQGSIPDTQYF.

In this sample, this clonotype turned up a few times. V usage is TRBV5-4 and J usage is TRBJ1-1; D unclear. The CDR3 covers 13 residues. Germline assignment: CDR1 SGHNT and CDR2 YYREEE (reference sequence). V lost 5 bases to trimming and J lost 5 bases, with 13 bases between them. The CDR3 is CASRWEGATEAFF. The CDR3 DNA reads as TGTGCCAGCAGGTGGGAGGGCGCGACTGAAGCTTTCTTT.

CDR3 sequence: CASSLVREVRNEQFF. In DNA form, the CDR3 reads TGCGCCAGCAGCTTGGTGCGGGAGGTGAGAAATGAGCAGTTCTTC. The chain links TRBV5-1 to TRBJ2-1; 8 nucleotides align to TRBD2. The CDR3 extends over 15 amino acids. The germline CDR1 and CDR2 sequences are SGHRS and YFSETQ. J lost 7 bases, V lost 0 bases, and 6 bases had no gene match.

This clonotype was counted a few times. The CDR3 loop reads CAWSLGGGDQPQHF. In nucleotides, the CDR3 is TGTGCCTGGAGTCTTGGAGGGGGGGATCAGCCCCAGCATTTT. This chain links TRBV30 with TRBJ1-5, with D maybe TRBD1 (6 bases). The CDR3 totals 14 residues. V gave up 2 bases and J gave up 5 bases, with 13 bases separating them. The germline gives CDR1 GTSNPN, CDR2 SVGIG (reference sequence).

This clonotype was seen a handful of times. Germline is not matched at one junction end, which may reflect a read error. This chain links TRBV6-8 with TRBJ2-1, with D possibly TRBD1 on 5 matching bases. The CDR3 extends over 13 amino acids. Per germline, CDR1 MNHGY and CDR2 SAAAGT. The CDR3 spells CTSSESGYNEQFF. The CDR3 DNA is TGCACCAGCAGTGAGTCAGGGTACAATGAGCAGTTCTTC.

The sample holds many counts of this clonotype. The V gene is TRBV6-1, the J gene TRBJ1-6; no clear D. There are 16 residues in the CDR3. Trimming stripped 3 bases from V and 0 bases from J, with 9 bases between. Germline values: CDR1 MNHNS, CDR2 SASEGT. The CDR3 region has the DNA TGTGCCAGCAGTGATTCAGAAGGCTCCTATAATTCACCCCTCCACTTT. Amino acids: CASSDSEGSYNSPLHF.

This clonotype was found many times. The genes are TRBV7-3 and TRBJ2-5; a possible D gene is TRBD1 (5 bases). The V end lost 6 bases, the J end lost 4 bases, and 12 bases lay between the germline ends. Germline CDR1 reads SGHTA; CDR2 reads FQGTGA. The CDR3 length is 13 residues. DNA for the CDR3: TGTGCCAGCAGTACAGGTCATGGAGAGACCCAGTACTTC. Its protein product is CASSTGHGETQYF.